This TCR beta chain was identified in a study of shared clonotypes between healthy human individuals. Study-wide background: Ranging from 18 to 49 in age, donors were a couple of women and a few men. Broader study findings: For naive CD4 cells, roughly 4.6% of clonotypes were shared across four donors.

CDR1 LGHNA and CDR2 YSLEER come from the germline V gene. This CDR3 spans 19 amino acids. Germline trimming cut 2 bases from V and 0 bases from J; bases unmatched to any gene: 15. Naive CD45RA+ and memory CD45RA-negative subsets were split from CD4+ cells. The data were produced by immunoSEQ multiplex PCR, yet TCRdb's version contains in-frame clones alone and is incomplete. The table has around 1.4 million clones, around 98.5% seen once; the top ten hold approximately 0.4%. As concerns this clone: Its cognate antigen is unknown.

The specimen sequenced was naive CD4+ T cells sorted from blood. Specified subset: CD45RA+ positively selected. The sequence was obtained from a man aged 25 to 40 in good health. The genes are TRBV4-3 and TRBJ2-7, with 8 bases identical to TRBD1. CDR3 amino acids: CASSQFSDRGPGGSYEQYF. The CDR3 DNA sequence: TGCGCCAGCAGCCAATTCAGTGACAGGGGCCCCGGAGGCTCCTACGAGCAGTACTTC.